The rows below give T cell receptor beta chains drawn from one sample of a study of blood T cell repertoires in COVID-19. Only in-frame clones appear in the TCRdb table, and some are missing; sequencing was by immunoSEQ multiplex PCR. The top ten hold almost 8% of the sample, which has 25,000 to 30,000 clones, 60% to 85% seen once. The source material was peripheral blood. Receptors were obtained from a woman in her seventies with active or convalescent COVID-19. CDR3s include the opening cysteine and the closing phenylalanine or tryptophan. The order of the fields is clone size, V gene, J gene, D gene, CDR3 protein, CDR3 DNA. A D gene is named only where the DNA matches it firmly. Only part of the rows carry a size: once, few, many, or a class if the clone is expanded.

size: once
V: TRBV19
J: TRBJ1-5
D: .
CDR3: CASSMKTGNQPQHF
DNA: TGTGCCAGTAGTATGAAGACAGGCAATCAGCCCCAGCATTTT

size: once
V: TRBV14
J: TRBJ2-1
D: TRBD2
CDR3: CASSPPGRLAGEQFF
DNA: TGTGCCAGCAGCCCCCCCGGGAGGCTAGCGGGTGAGCAGTTCTTC

size: .
V: TRBV19
J: TRBJ1-3
D: .
CDR3: CASSIKFGEPSGNTIYF
DNA: TGTGCCAGTAGTATCAAATTCGGGGAACCCTCTGGAAACACCATATATTTT

size: few
V: TRBV7-8
J: TRBJ2-4
D: .
CDR3: CASSLDRVSKNIQYF
DNA: TGTGCCAGCAGCTTAGACAGGGTCTCCAAAAACATTCAGTACTTC

size: few
V: TRBV4-3
J: TRBJ2-1
D: .
CDR3: CASSQESYNNEQFF
DNA: TGCGCCAGCAGCCAAGAATCCTATAACAATGAGCAGTTCTTC

size: .
V: TRBV7-9
J: TRBJ2-3
D: .
CDR3: CASSPSLSTDTQYF
DNA: TGTGCCAGCAGCCCCTCCCTTAGCACAGATACGCAGTATTTT

size: .
V: TRBV28
J: TRBJ1-3
D: .
CDR3: CASSPRWGGLSSGNTIYF
DNA: TGTGCCAGCTCCCCCCGTTGGGGGGGTCTTAGCTCTGGAAACACCATATATTTT

size: once
V: TRBV3-1/TRBV3-2
J: TRBJ2-7
D: TRBD1
CDR3: CASSQVLRTGLSVQYF
DNA: TGTGCCAGCAGCCAAGTTTTGCGGACAGGGCTTTCCGTGCAGTACTTC

size: .
V: TRBV27
J: TRBJ1-3
D: .
CDR3: CASSYRGSSGNTIYF
DNA: TGTGCCAGCAGCTATCGGGGGAGCTCTGGAAACACCATATATTTT

size: .
V: TRBV5-4
J: TRBJ2-7
D: TRBD1
CDR3: CASSSGGGQGEQYF
DNA: TGTGCCAGCAGCTCTGGGGGGGGACAGGGAGAGCAGTACTTC

size: .
V: TRBV5-8
J: TRBJ1-1
D: .
CDR3: CASSFLQGGTEAFF
DNA: TGTGCCAGCAGCTTTTTACAGGGTGGCACTGAAGCTTTCTTT

size: .
V: TRBV19
J: TRBJ1-5
D: .
CDR3: CASSIGRGPSQPQHF
DNA: TGTGCCAGTAGTATCGGTAGAGGCCCGAGTCAGCCCCAGCATTTT

size: .
V: TRBV27
J: TRBJ1-2
D: .
CDR3: CASSLSFDSTPYGYTF
DNA: TGTGCCAGCAGTTTATCTTTCGACAGCACACCTTATGGCTACACCTTC

size: once
V: TRBV2
J: TRBJ2-2
D: TRBD2
CDR3: CASSETSGNTGELFF
DNA: TGTGCCAGCAGTGAGACTAGCGGGAACACCGGGGAGCTGTTTTTT

size: .
V: TRBV6-2/TRBV6-3
J: TRBJ1-2
D: .
CDR3: CASSSTVLGYTF
DNA: TGTGCCAGCAGTTCGACAGTCCTGGGCTACACCTTC

size: few
V: TRBV5-1
J: TRBJ2-1
D: TRBD1
CDR3: CASSVTGARHNEQFF
DNA: TGCGCCAGCAGCGTGACAGGGGCAAGGCACAATGAGCAGTTCTTC

size: .
V: TRBV7-2
J: TRBJ1-6
D: .
CDR3: CASSFDSYNSPLHF
DNA: TGTGCCAGCAGCTTCGACAGCTATAATTCACCCCTCCACTTT

size: once
V: TRBV5-1
J: TRBJ2-1
D: TRBD1
CDR3: CASSPAGTGYYNEQFF
DNA: TGCGCCAGCAGTCCGGCCGGGACAGGGTACTACAATGAGCAGTTCTTC

size: .
V: TRBV3-1/TRBV3-2
J: TRBJ1-6
D: .
CDR3: CASSQASGLGSPLHF
DNA: TGTGCCAGCAGCCAGGCCTCTGGGCTCGGCTCACCCCTCCACTTT

size: .
V: TRBV2
J: TRBJ1-2
D: .
CDR3: CASSEAGRKGYTF
DNA: TGTGCCAGCAGTGAGGCGGGTCGGAAGGGCTACACCTTC

size: .
V: TRBV30
J: TRBJ2-5
D: .
CDR3: CACGVGGQETQYF
DNA: TGTGCCTGTGGTGTAGGGGGCCAAGAGACCCAGTACTTC

size: .
V: TRBV7-9
J: TRBJ1-1
D: .
CDR3: CASSSGAGTEAFF
DNA: TGTGCCAGCAGCAGTGGGGCTGGCACTGAAGCTTTCTTT

size: .
V: TRBV4-1
J: TRBJ1-3
D: TRBD1
CDR3: CASSLRQGESDTIYF
DNA: TGCGCCAGCAGCCTGAGGCAGGGGGAGTCGGACACCATATATTTT

size: .
V: TRBV7-8
J: TRBJ2-5
D: .
CDR3: CASSLGLTLGETQYF
DNA: TGTGCCAGCAGCTTAGGACTTACCCTCGGGGAGACCCAGTACTTC

size: few
V: TRBV7-6
J: TRBJ1-1
D: TRBD1
CDR3: CASSAGGTGPNTEAFF
DNA: TGTGCCAGCAGCGCAGGGGGGACGGGGCCGAACACTGAAGCTTTCTTT

size: .
V: TRBV18
J: TRBJ2-7
D: .
CDR3: CASSPGQSSYEQYF
DNA: TGTGCCAGCTCACCAGGGCAGAGCTCCTACGAGCAGTACTTC

size: .
V: TRBV6-5
J: TRBJ2-7
D: TRBD1
CDR3: CASSRTGGTYEQYF
DNA: TGTGCCAGCTCCAGGACAGGGGGCACCTACGAGCAGTACTTC

size: .
V: TRBV5-1
J: TRBJ1-2
D: TRBD1
CDR3: CASSSWDSYGYTF
DNA: TGCGCCAGCAGCTCCTGGGACAGCTATGGCTACACCTTC

size: .
V: TRBV3-1/TRBV3-2
J: TRBJ1-2
D: .
CDR3: CASSQRRGNYGYTF
DNA: TGTGCCAGCAGCCAAAGGCGAGGGAACTATGGCTACACCTTC

size: .
V: TRBV5-5
J: TRBJ2-1
D: TRBD2
CDR3: CASSSLGGAGHYNEQFF
DNA: TGTGCCAGCAGCTCCCTGGGGGGAGCGGGGCACTACAATGAGCAGTTCTTC

size: .
V: TRBV11-3
J: TRBJ1-3
D: .
CDR3: CASSLDTSYSGNTIYF
DNA: TGTGCCAGCAGCTTAGATACTTCCTACTCTGGAAACACCATATATTTT

size: .
V: TRBV11-2
J: TRBJ2-7
D: .
CDR3: CASSYRDTTSYEQYF
DNA: TGTGCCAGCAGCTACCGGGACACCACCTCTTACGAGCAGTACTTC

size: .
V: TRBV6-1
J: TRBJ2-3
D: TRBD2
CDR3: CASSGGQAGASTDTQYF
DNA: TGTGCCAGCAGTGGGGGCCAAGCGGGAGCTTCCACAGATACGCAGTATTTT

size: .
V: TRBV3-1/TRBV3-2
J: TRBJ2-1
D: TRBD2
CDR3: CASSQEGLAAGNEQFF
DNA: TGTGCCAGCAGCCAAGAGGGACTAGCGGCGGGCAATGAGCAGTTCTTC

size: once
V: TRBV1
J: TRBJ2-3
D: .
CDR3: CTSSQGRGIWTDTQYF
DNA: TGCACCAGCAGCCAGGGCAGGGGTATTTGGACAGATACGCAGTATTTT

size: .
V: TRBV10-3
J: TRBJ1-1
D: TRBD1
CDR3: CAISEAGGLRSTEAFF
DNA: TGTGCCATCAGTGAGGCAGGGGGTCTTCGTAGCACTGAAGCTTTCTTT

size: .
V: TRBV5-1
J: TRBJ1-3
D: .
CDR3: CASSLAGKGNTIYF
DNA: TGCGCCAGCAGCTTGGCAGGGAAGGGAAACACCATATATTTT

size: .
V: TRBV3-1/TRBV3-2
J: TRBJ2-1
D: TRBD1
CDR3: CASSQDAGGAAQFF
DNA: TGTGCCAGCAGCCAAGATGCAGGGGGAGCGGCGCAGTTCTTC

size: .
V: TRBV4-2
J: TRBJ2-1
D: .
CDR3: CASSQAWDIDNEQFF
DNA: TGTGCCAGCAGCCAAGCGTGGGACATTGACAATGAGCAGTTCTTC

size: .
V: TRBV29-1
J: TRBJ1-4
D: .
CDR3: CSVVGRGGPNEKLFF
DNA: TGCAGCGTTGTGGGGCGAGGGGGTCCTAATGAAAAACTGTTTTTT

size: .
V: TRBV18
J: TRBJ2-7
D: TRBD1
CDR3: CASSPPLFDRGSYEQYF
DNA: TGTGCCAGCTCACCACCGTTGTTTGACAGGGGCTCCTACGAGCAGTACTTC

size: .
V: TRBV11-2
J: TRBJ2-4
D: TRBD2
CDR3: CASSRGSGTRANIQYF
DNA: TGTGCCAGCAGCCGAGGTAGCGGGACCCGGGCGAACATTCAGTACTTC

size: .
V: TRBV7-2
J: TRBJ2-7
D: .
CDR3: CASSFRSYEQYF
DNA: TGTGCCAGCAGCTTTCGCTCCTACGAGCAGTACTTC

size: medium-sized
V: TRBV5-1
J: TRBJ2-2
D: .
CDR3: CASSPRGSANTGELFF
DNA: TGCGCCAGCAGCCCACGAGGGTCGGCGAACACCGGGGAGCTGTTTTTT

size: .
V: TRBV29-1
J: TRBJ2-1
D: TRBD2
CDR3: CSVVGVAGSSYNEQFF
DNA: TGCAGCGTTGTGGGTGTAGCGGGTAGCTCCTACAATGAGCAGTTCTTC

size: .
V: TRBV21-1
J: TRBJ2-5
D: .
CDR3: CASSKPEGVDGQETQYF
DNA: TGTGCCAGCAGCAAACCCGAAGGGGTCGACGGTCAAGAGACCCAGTACTTC

size: .
V: TRBV19
J: TRBJ2-1
D: .
CDR3: CASSILSSYNEQFF
DNA: TGTGCCAGTAGTATTCTTTCCAGCTACAATGAGCAGTTCTTC